This T cell receptor beta chain was recorded in a study of T cell responses to AZD1222 COVID-19 vaccine. This CDR3 is 17 amino acids long. V shed 4 bases and J 0 bases; nucleotides not matched to a gene: 8. Germline CDR1 is SGHRS and CDR2 is YFSETQ. Broader study findings: Sampling that yielded the repertoires occurred only after the peak T cell response.

TCRdb's copy holds only in-frame clones and misses some; the assay was immunoSEQ multiplex PCR. The sample includes around 150,000 clones, roughly nine tenths of them seen just once. Details on this clone: Its specificity is not known.

The chain links TRBV5-1 to TRBJ1-5, with TRBD1 identical over 9 bases. This clonotype was obtained from an adult who received the MenACWY meningococcal vaccine as a control. The material was peripheral blood, obtained 28 days after the second dose of the MenACWY control vaccine. The CDR3 protein is CASSVDRGTYSNQPQHF. The CDR3, as DNA: TGCGCCAGCAGCGTGGACAGGGGAACCTATAGCAATCAGCCCCAGCATTTT.